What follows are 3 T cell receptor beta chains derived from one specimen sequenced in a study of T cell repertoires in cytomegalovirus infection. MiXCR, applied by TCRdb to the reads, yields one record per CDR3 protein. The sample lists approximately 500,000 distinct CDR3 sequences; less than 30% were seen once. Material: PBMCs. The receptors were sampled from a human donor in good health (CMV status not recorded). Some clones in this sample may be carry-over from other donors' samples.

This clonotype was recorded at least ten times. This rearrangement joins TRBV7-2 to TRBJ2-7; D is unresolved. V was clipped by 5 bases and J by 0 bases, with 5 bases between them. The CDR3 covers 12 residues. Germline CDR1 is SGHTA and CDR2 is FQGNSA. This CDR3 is CASSHYSYEQYF. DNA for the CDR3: TGTGCCAGCAGCCACTACTCCTACGAGCAGTACTTC.

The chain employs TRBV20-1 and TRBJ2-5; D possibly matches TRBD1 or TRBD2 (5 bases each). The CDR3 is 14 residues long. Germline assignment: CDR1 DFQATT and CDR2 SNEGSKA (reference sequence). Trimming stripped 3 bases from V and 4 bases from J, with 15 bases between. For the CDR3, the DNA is TGCAGTGCTAGTGGGGCCCAGCGGCGAGAGACCCAGTACTTC. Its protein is CSASGAQRRETQYF.

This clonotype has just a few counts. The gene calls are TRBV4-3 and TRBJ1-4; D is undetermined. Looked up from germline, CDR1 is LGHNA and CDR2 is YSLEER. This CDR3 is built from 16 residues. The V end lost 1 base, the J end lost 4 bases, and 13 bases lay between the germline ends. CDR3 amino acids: CASSQGATALNEKLFF. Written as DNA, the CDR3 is TGCGCCAGCAGCCAAGGGGCGACCGCGCTTAATGAAAAACTGTTTTTT.